This TCR beta chain stems from a study of blood T cells in healthy people across ages. Study-wide results and limits: The unsorted PBMCs prevented any conclusive comparison of naive versus antigen-experienced cells. Diversity of TCR beta per million T cells declined in a roughly linear way with age. The CMV status of each donor remained undetermined, and this could have confounded shifts in expanded clonotypes.

This clonotype was seen more than once but under ten times. The antigen remains undetermined. Germline CDR1 LNHNV, CDR2 YYDKDF (reference sequence). There are 14 residues in the CDR3. V lost 2 bases to trimming and J lost 0 bases, with 7 bases between them. The second PCR ran roughly 7 to 12 cycles with a sample-barcoded 5' primer and J-beta primers. Tagging of each cDNA molecule was performed by a template-switch adaptor with 12 random nucleotides. One entry per CDR3 protein results from TCRdb running MiXCR on the 5' RACE reads. The sample has hundreds of thousands of distinct CDR3 sequences; roughly 31% are singletons.

Source material: blood. J is TRBJ1-1 and V is TRBV15; perhaps TRBD1 as D (5 bases). The receptor was derived from a woman of 80 years or more in good health. The CDR3: CATSRKGLNTEAFF. As DNA, the CDR3 is TGTGCCACCAGCAGAAAGGGGTTGAACACTGAAGCTTTCTTT. Based on the CDR3 plus reference TRBV15 and TRBJ1-1, the full variable domain is DAMVIQNPRYQVTQFGKPVTLSCSQTLNHNVMYWYQQKSSQAPKLLFHYYDKDFNNEADTPDNFQSRRPNTSFCFLDIRSPGLGDTAMYLCATSRKGLNTEAFFGQGTRLTVV.